These 8 T cell receptor beta chains share one sample of origin, sequenced in a study of glioma-infiltrating T cells. TCR alpha and beta CDR3 regions were amplified from RNA using iRepertoire nested multiplex PCR. One entry per CDR3 protein, called by TCRdb with MiXCR from the multiplex PCR reads. The top ten hold 35% to 55% of the sample, which has fewer than 110,000 distinct CDR3 sequences, approximately 28% seen once. Sequencing was performed on glioma tissue, nonneoplastic brain tissue, or PBMCs (not recorded which). The receptors derive from a human donor with low-grade glioma or glioblastoma, undergoing nonglioma brain surgery, or in good health (not recorded which).

The chain carries TRBV7-2 and TRBJ2-7, with D possibly matching TRBD1 (7 bases). CDR3 length: 14 amino acids. Germline CDR1 reads SGHTA; CDR2 reads FQGNSA. V lost 4 bases, J lost 3 bases, and 13 bases lay in between. The CDR3 loop reads CASSSNRGGYEQYF. CDR3 sequence (DNA): TGTGCCAGCAGCTCCAACAGGGGAGGCTACGAGCAGTACTTC.

V gene TRBV5-4 combines with J gene TRBJ1-2; D unclear. V was clipped by 4 bases and J by 1 base, with 11 bases between them. The CDR3 is 14 residues long. Germline V CDR1 and CDR2: SGHNT, YYREEE (reference sequence). The CDR3: CASSAYRFNYGYTF. CDR3 DNA: TGTGCCAGCAGCGCGTACAGATTTAACTATGGCTACACCTTC.

As regards this clonotype: A much larger clonotype is one base distant, so this may be a read error. The rearrangement joins TRBV7-2 to TRBJ2-3, with TRBD1 identical over 7 bases. Germline trimming cut 6 bases from V and 5 bases from J; bases unmatched to any gene: 8. The CDR3 totals 14 residues. CDR1 and CDR2 from the germline V gene are SGHTA and FQGNSA. This CDR3 is CASSPGQNKDTQYF. The DNA for the CDR3 is TGTGCCAGCAGTCCGGGACAGAACAAAGATACGCAGTATTTT.

This clonotype was counted at least ten times. The chain employs TRBV6-2 or TRBV6-3 and TRBJ2-7; either TRBD1 or TRBD2 may supply D (5 bases each). The CDR3 runs to 14 residues. V gave up 2 bases and J gave up 0 bases, with 8 bases separating them. CDR1 is MNHEY and CDR2 is SVGEGT in the germline V gene. The CDR3 nucleotides read TGTGCCAGCAGTTACGAGGGGACCTCCTACGAGCAGTACTTC. Its translation: CASSYEGTSYEQYF.

In its sample, this clonotype was seen many times. This chain links TRBV6-2 or TRBV6-3 with TRBJ2-1, with D possibly TRBD2 on 5 matching bases. The CDR3 totals 14 residues. The V gene's germline CDR1 is MNHEY and CDR2 SVGEGT. Trimming left V 4 bases short and J 5 bases short, with 12 bases between. CDR3 sequence: CASSSFTGNNEQFF. The CDR3 nucleotides read TGTGCCAGCAGTTCGTTTACGGGAAACAATGAGCAGTTCTTC.

The sample holds a few counts of this clonotype. The chain carries TRBV5-4 and TRBJ1-2; D remains ambiguous. CDR3 length: 13 amino acids. From germline, CDR1 is SGHNT and CDR2 YYREEE (reference sequence). The V gene lost 1 base and the J gene lost 4 bases, with 8 bases spanning the gap. The CDR3 region has the DNA TGTGCCAGCAGCTTGTGGGCAGCCTATGGCTACACCTTC. Its translation is CASSLWAAYGYTF. The full variable domain, in which reference TRBV5-4 and TRBJ1-2 provide the parts outside the CDR3, is ETGVTQSPTHLIKTRGQQVTLRCSSQSGHNTVSWYQQALGQGPQFIFQYYREEENGRGNFPPRFSGLQFPNYSSELNVNALELDDSALYLCASSLWAAYGYTFGSGTRLTVV.

Of note for this clonotype: A much larger clone differs by one base, so this may be a read error. The chain links TRBV29-1 to TRBJ1-1; tentatively, D is TRBD1 (6 bases). There are 12 residues in the CDR3. V lost 5 bases, J lost 4 bases, and 11 bases lay in between. Germline V lookup: CDR1 SQVTM, CDR2 ANQGSEA. CDR3 loop: CSVPGVSTEAFF. In DNA form, the CDR3 reads TGCAGCGTTCCAGGGGTTTCCACTGAAGCTTTCTTT.

This clonotype was recorded at least ten times. The V call is TRBV7-9, the J call TRBJ1-1; maybe TRBD1 (6 bases). V dropped 1 base and J dropped 10 bases, with 16 bases sitting between them. The germline V gene has CDR1 SEHNR and CDR2 FQNEAQ (reference sequence). The CDR3 runs to 14 residues. The CDR3 nucleotides read TGTGCCAGCAGCTTAGTGCCTCAGGGGAAGGCAGCTTTCTTT. It encodes CASSLVPQGKAAFF.